The 27 T cell receptor beta chains in this list originate from one sample, sequenced in a study of OX40 agonist ivuxolimab in advanced cancers. Some clones are missing from TCRdb's copy, which holds only in-frame ones; the method was immunoSEQ multiplex PCR. The table lists 80,000 to 100,000 clones, approximately 95% of them singletons. The sequenced sample was CD4+ or CD8+ T cells sorted from blood, obtained in a trial of the OX40 agonist ivuxolimab. Receptors originate from an adult with an advanced solid tumor such as melanoma, head and neck, liver or kidney cancer.

The rearrangement uses TRBV5-1 and TRBJ2-3, with D perhaps matching TRBD1 or TRBD2 (5 bases each). Trimming pared 1 base from V and 6 bases from J, leaving 15 bases between. CDR3 length: 15 amino acids. CDR1 SGHRS and CDR2 YFSETQ come from the germline V gene. CDR3 sequence (DNA): TGCGCCAGCAGCTTGTCCCGGGACCCCTCGGATACGCAGTATTTT. It translates to CASSLSRDPSDTQYF.

CDR3 DNA: TGTGCCAGCAGCGCGGGGACAGGGGGGACGCTTAGCAATCAGCCCCAGCATTTT. This gives the protein CASSAGTGGTLSNQPQHF. This chain uses TRBV7-2 with TRBJ1-5, with 11 bases matching TRBD1. The CDR3 is made up of 18 amino acids. V trimming: 5 bases; J trimming: 0 bases; junction bases outside the gene matches: 9. Germline V gene sequence: CDR1 SGHTA, CDR2 FQGNSA. The full variable domain, in which reference TRBV7-2 and TRBJ1-5 provide the parts outside the CDR3, is GAGVSQSPSNKVTEKGKDVELRCDPISGHTALYWYRQSLGQGLEFLIYFQGNSAPDKSGLPSDRFSAERTGGSVSTLTIQRTQQEDSAVYLCASSAGTGGTLSNQPQHFGDGTRLSIL.

This chain connects TRBV30 to TRBJ1-1; the D is unclear. The CDR3 totals 12 residues. Germline CDR1 and CDR2: GTSNPN and SVGIG (reference sequence). The germline V and J ends were trimmed by 2 bases and 6 bases, with 10 bases remaining between them. Written as DNA, the CDR3 is TGTGCCTGGAGTTGGGGTAGTCCTGAAGCTTTCTTT. Translating it yields CAWSWGSPEAFF.

The CDR3 sequence: CASSPLGHGTEAFF. CDR3 nucleotide sequence: TGTGCCAGCAGCCCCCTCGGCCACGGCACTGAAGCTTTCTTT. The rearrangement links TRBV7-9 to TRBJ1-1, with D unresolved. In germline, CDR1 is SEHNR, CDR2 FQNEAQ (reference sequence). V lost 5 bases and J 4 bases, leaving 14 bases between the germline ends. There are 14 residues in the CDR3.

The chain combines TRBV7-3 with TRBJ1-1; 8 bases line up with TRBD1. The germline V gene has CDR1 SGHTA and CDR2 FQGTGA. The CDR3 has 16 amino acids. With 1 base clipped from V and 1 base from J, the junction kept 5 bases outside the gene matches. The CDR3 DNA follows: TGTGCCAGCAGCTTAAAGATGGACAGGGCGAACACTGAAGCTTTCTTT. As protein: CASSLKMDRANTEAFF.

This clone was recorded only once. V usage is TRBV18 and J usage is TRBJ2-1; 7 positions match TRBD1. The CDR3 sequence is 16 residues long. CDR1 KGHSH and CDR2 LQKENI come from the germline V gene. Trimming took 0 bases from V and 5 from J; bases not matched to a gene: 7. The CDR3 bases are TGTGCCAGCTCACCACCAGGTACAGGGGTACACAATGAGCAGTTCTTC. This translates into CASSPPGTGVHNEQFF.

V and J are TRBV6-5 and TRBJ2-7, with D uncertain. V shed 5 bases and J shed 7 bases, with 15 bases lying between them. Looked up from germline, CDR1 is MNHEY and CDR2 is SVGAGI. The CDR3 loop spans 13 amino acids. CDR3 protein: CASSALPGSEQYF. The DNA for the CDR3 is TGTGCCAGCAGTGCTTTACCCGGATCGGAGCAGTACTTC.

This clone has a single count. CDR3 bases: TGTGCCAGCAGATGGCGGCTAGCGGGAGGCACAGATACGCAGTATTTT. Its translation is CASRWRLAGGTDTQYF. This sequence joins TRBV28 and TRBJ2-3; TRBD2 matches at 10 bases. The CDR3 is 16 amino acids. V trimming: 6 bases; J trimming: 1 base; junction bases outside the gene matches: 7. Germline CDR1 reads MDHEN; CDR2 reads SYDVKM.

The chain employs TRBV5-1 and TRBJ2-4; 7 nucleotides align to TRBD1. Germline lookup yields CDR1 SGHRS and CDR2 YFSETQ. The CDR3 runs to 13 residues. V was pared by 4 bases and J by 8 bases, with 6 bases of the junction left unmatched. CDR3 nucleotide sequence: TGCGCCAGCAGCCCAACAGGGGACGACATTCAGTACTTC. Protein: CASSPTGDDIQYF.

The chain uses TRBV28 and TRBJ1-2; D is unclear. Germline CDR1 is MDHEN and CDR2 is SYDVKM. Between the trimmed V and J ends, which lost 6 bases and 7 bases, there was a span of 9 bases. The CDR3 totals 11 residues. DNA for the CDR3: TGTGCCAGCAGCTCCTCCTCTGGCTACACCTTC. This gives the protein CASSSSSGYTF.

The rearrangement links TRBV28 to TRBJ2-2, with TRBD2 matching 8 bases. CDR1 and CDR2 from the germline V gene are MDHEN and SYDVKM. The length of the CDR3 is 13 residues. The CDR3 loop reads CAILGLAPGELFF. CDR3 bases: TGTGCTATCCTCGGACTAGCCCCCGGGGAGCTGTTTTTT.

The V and J genes are TRBV27 and TRBJ2-6; D is ambiguous. The CDR3 has 17 amino acids. Trimming shortened V by 3 bases and J by 0 bases, and 12 bases separated the two germline ends. Germline V gene sequence: CDR1 MNHEY, CDR2 SMNVEV (reference sequence). The CDR3, as DNA: TGTGCCAGCAGTTTCTACACCCTTCTCTCTGGGGCCAACGTCCTGACTTTC. This encodes CASSFYTLLSGANVLTF.

V and J are TRBV14 and TRBJ2-5; 10 nucleotides agree with TRBD2. The CDR3 totals 18 residues. V lost 4 bases, J lost 5 bases, and 16 bases stayed unmatched. Germline V gives CDR1 SGHDN, CDR2 FVKESK. The CDR3 protein is CASSPRVSGRPFGETQYF. In nucleotides, the CDR3 is TGTGCCAGCAGCCCCAGGGTTAGCGGGAGGCCGTTCGGGGAGACCCAGTACTTC. The full variable domain, completed using reference TRBV14 and TRBJ2-5, is EAGVTQFPSHSVIEKGQTVTLRCDPISGHDNLYWYRRVMGKEIKFLLHFVKESKQDESGMPNNRFLAERTGGTYSTLKVQPAELEDSGVYFCASSPRVSGRPFGETQYFGPGTRLLVL.

V gene TRBV6-5 combines with J gene TRBJ2-4; D gene uncertain. This CDR3 has 14 amino acids. Germline values: CDR1 MNHEY, CDR2 SVGAGI. Trimming pared 0 bases from V and 5 bases from J, leaving 8 bases between. This chain's CDR3 is CASSYSRHQNIQYF. The CDR3 DNA reads TGTGCCAGCAGTTACTCGAGACACCAAAACATTCAGTACTTC.

This chain uses TRBV5-4 with TRBJ1-2; D is possibly TRBD1 (6 bases). The germline CDR1 and CDR2 sequences are SGHNT and YYREEE (reference sequence). The CDR3 totals 14 residues. V was shortened by 6 bases and J by 4 bases, with 16 bases between the two germline ends. CDR3 nucleotide sequence: TGTGCCAGCAATTCAGCGGGGGGGCCCTATGGCTACACCTTC. Its translation is CASNSAGGPYGYTF. The full variable domain, in which reference TRBV5-4 and TRBJ1-2 provide the parts outside the CDR3, is ETGVTQSPTHLIKTRGQQVTLRCSSQSGHNTVSWYQQALGQGPQFIFQYYREEENGRGNFPPRFSGLQFPNYSSELNVNALELDDSALYLCASNSAGGPYGYTFGSGTRLTVV.

This rearrangement joins TRBV28 to TRBJ1-2, with 7 bases that match TRBD1. Germline CDR1 is MDHEN and CDR2 is SYDVKM. V lost 3 bases, J lost 6 bases, and 4 bases stayed unmatched. This CDR3 contains 13 residues. The CDR3 DNA sequence: TGTGCCAGCAGTTTGCCCGACAGGGATGGCTACACCTTC. This gives the protein CASSLPDRDGYTF.

The chain combines TRBV23-1 with TRBJ2-5, with 9 positions matching TRBD2. TRBV23-1 is sorted into the ORF group, with uncertain function. The junction had 12 bases not matched to a gene; V was cut back by 8 bases and J by 5 bases. The CDR3 length is 15 residues. The CDR3 DNA follows: TGCGCCAGCGGTCTTACGGTAGCGGGAGATGAGACCCAGTACTTC. Translation gives CASGLTVAGDETQYF.

This chain links TRBV9 with TRBJ2-2; maybe TRBD1 (5 bases). Trimming cost V 6 bases and J 4 bases, with 22 bases left between them. This CDR3 is built from 17 residues. Germline V lookup: CDR1 SGDLS, CDR2 YYNGEE. CDR3 region: CASTPPSSGAATGELFF. The CDR3 DNA reads TGTGCCAGCACCCCTCCAAGCAGTGGGGCCGCCACCGGGGAGCTGTTTTTT.

The CDR3 nucleotides are TGTGCCAGCAGCTTAGCGCTTAAGCGGGGGGCCTTAGAGACCCAGTACTTC. Translation: CASSLALKRGALETQYF. This chain connects TRBV7-2 to TRBJ2-5, with 9 bases lining up with TRBD2. Germline CDR1 is SGHTA and CDR2 is FQGNSA. V was pared by 0 bases and J by 4 bases, with 9 bases of the junction left unmatched. This CDR3 comprises 17 residues.

This clone was seen a single time. The chain employs TRBV7-2 and TRBJ1-5; D is undetermined. CDR1 SGHTA and CDR2 FQGNSA come from the germline V gene. CDR3 length: 15 residues. V lost 1 base and J lost 0, with 7 bases in between. CDR3 DNA sequence: TGTGCCAGCAGCTTAGGGCCCTATAGCAATCAGCCCCAGCATTTT. Translating it yields CASSLGPYSNQPQHF.

The rearrangement joins TRBV5-4 to TRBJ1-4; D ambiguous. Germline V lookup: CDR1 SGHNT, CDR2 YYREEE (reference sequence). The CDR3 is 13 amino acids. Trimming cost V 4 bases and J 8 bases, with 12 bases left between them. The CDR3 protein is CASSLDPGEKLFF. CDR3 sequence (DNA): TGTGCCAGCAGCCTGGACCCTGGGGAAAAACTGTTTTTT.

The chain employs TRBV7-2 and TRBJ2-7, with 11 bases aligning to TRBD1. Trimming took 3 bases from V and 4 from J; bases not matched to a gene: 11. CDR1 and CDR2 from the germline V gene are SGHTA and FQGNSA. The CDR3 contains 17 residues. The chain's CDR3 is CASSLNSGQGARYEQYF. The CDR3 region has the DNA TGTGCCAGCAGCTTGAACTCTGGACAGGGGGCGAGGTACGAGCAGTACTTC. Full variable domain (missing parts from reference TRBV7-2 and TRBJ2-7): GAGVSQSPSNKVTEKGKDVELRCDPISGHTALYWYRQSLGQGLEFLIYFQGNSAPDKSGLPSDRFSAERTGGSVSTLTIQRTQQEDSAVYLCASSLNSGQGARYEQYFGPGTRLTVT.

V usage is TRBV19 and J usage is TRBJ2-5; TRBD2 matches at 8 bases. The V and J ends lost 5 bases and 7 bases, in that order; junction bases with no gene match: 9. The CDR3 consists of 14 residues. Germline CDR1 reads LNHDA; CDR2 reads SQIVND (reference sequence). The CDR3 coding sequence is TGTGCCAGTAGTTTTGCGGGACTAGGCGTGACCCAGTACTTC. Amino acid sequence: CASSFAGLGVTQYF.

The V gene is TRBV25-1, the J gene TRBJ2-7, with TRBD2 matching 7 bases. With 7 bases clipped from V and 2 bases from J, the junction kept 8 bases outside the gene matches. The CDR3 is 14 amino acids. The germline V gene encodes CDR1 MGHDK and CDR2 SYGVNS. The CDR3 protein is CASTPVGGTYEQYF. The CDR3 region has the DNA TGTGCCAGCACCCCGGTGGGGGGGACCTACGAGCAGTACTTC.

The V and J genes are TRBV5-6 and TRBJ1-5, with 12 positions matching TRBD1. The CDR3 is made up of 16 amino acids. Germline lookup yields CDR1 SGHDT and CDR2 YYEEEE. V lost 4 bases and J lost 4; bases outside the gene matches: 6. CDR3 in DNA: TGTGCCAGCAGCCCGGGACAGGGGGCCCCAAATCAGCCCCAGCATTTT. Residues: CASSPGQGAPNQPQHF.

This chain uses TRBV28 with TRBJ2-7; 9 positions agree with TRBD1. Germline-derived CDR1 and CDR2 are MDHEN and SYDVKM. This CDR3 comprises 13 residues. Trimming at V came to 8 bases and at J to 3 bases, leaving 5 bases not matched to a gene. The CDR3 loop reads CASGSGQGYEQYF. The CDR3 bases are TGTGCCAGCGGGTCGGGACAGGGCTACGAGCAGTACTTC.

The gene calls are TRBV7-6 and TRBJ2-7; TRBD1 agrees at 12 bases. CDR1 and CDR2 (germline): SGHVS, FNYEAQ. CDR3 length: 17 amino acids. V lost 9 bases to trimming and J lost 0 bases; unmatched junction nucleotides: 12. CDR3 protein: CARRPGQGAFYSYEQYF. The CDR3 DNA is TGTGCCAGGAGACCGGGACAGGGGGCGTTTTACTCCTACGAGCAGTACTTC.